Following are 12 T cell receptor beta chains from one sample sequenced in a study of blood T cell repertoires in COVID-19. Profiling relied on immunoSEQ multiplex PCR, and the TCRdb table lists in-frame clones only, not all of them. The table includes 85,000 to 90,000 clones, 87% detected once. Sequenced material: peripheral blood. These receptors all come from a human donor in a cohort sampled during active COVID-19.

This chain connects TRBV15 to TRBJ2-1; no firm D call. The CDR3 totals 15 residues. V was cut by 0 bases and J by 9 bases, with 15 bases left in between. Germline V gene sequence: CDR1 LNHNV, CDR2 YYDKDF (reference sequence). CDR3 amino acids: CATSRDRVLGGEQFF. CDR3 sequence (DNA): TGTGCCACCAGCAGAGATCGAGTCCTCGGCGGTGAGCAGTTCTTC.

The genes are TRBV14 and TRBJ2-7; D may be TRBD2 (6 bases). The CDR3 contains 15 residues. V was cut by 3 bases and J by 3 bases, with 15 bases left in between. Germline CDR1 and CDR2: SGHDN and FVKESK. In nucleotides, the CDR3 is TGTGCCAGCAGCCACATAGCGGAGCTCTACTACGAGCAGTACTTC. Translated, it gives CASSHIAELYYEQYF.

V gene TRBV5-8 combines with J gene TRBJ2-7; no clear D gene. There are 12 residues in the CDR3. V was trimmed by 2 bases and J by 9 bases, leaving 12 bases between them. Germline loops: CDR1 SGHTS, CDR2 YDEGEE. CDR3 sequence reads: CASSLEELVQYF. Written as DNA, the CDR3 is TGTGCCAGCAGCTTAGAGGAATTGGTGCAGTACTTC.

This rearrangement joins TRBV21-1 to TRBJ2-3; TRBD2 reflects the table's D call only, with no check against the DNA. TRBV21-1 is deemed a pseudogene. This CDR3 contains 18 residues. The CDR3 loop reads CASSPRGWTSGVTDTQYF. The CDR3 DNA sequence: TGTGCCAGCAGCCCTAGGGGATGGACTAGCGGGGTCACAGATACGCAGTATTTT.

V is TRBV25-1 and J is TRBJ2-3; D unclear. Deletions cut 6 bases from V and 5 bases from J, with 18 bases between. CDR3 length equals 15 residues. CDR1 is MGHDK and CDR2 is SYGVNS in the germline V gene. In DNA form, the CDR3 reads TGTGCCAGCAGCGCATTTCGGCAGGCTGGAGATACGCAGTATTTT. Its protein product is CASSAFRQAGDTQYF.

The CDR3 reads CASSLGGSGKTQYF. The CDR3 DNA sequence: TGTGCCAGCAGTTTAGGGGGGTCGGGAAAGACCCAGTACTTC. The chain joins TRBV27 to TRBJ2-5, with D tentatively TRBD2 (6 bases). Germline V lookup: CDR1 MNHEY, CDR2 SMNVEV (reference sequence). The CDR3 extends over 14 amino acids. Between the trimmed V and J ends, which lost 2 bases and 6 bases, there was a span of 13 bases.

The V and J genes are TRBV2 and TRBJ1-5; 7 bases are a match to TRBD1. This CDR3 is 18 amino acids long. V shed 5 bases and J 0 bases; nucleotides not matched to a gene: 13. Germline V CDR1 and CDR2: SNHLY, FYNNEI. The CDR3 coding sequence is TGTGCCAGCAGTCCATACGGGACAGACCTTTATAGCAATCAGCCCCAGCATTTT. It codes for CASSPYGTDLYSNQPQHF.

The V gene is TRBV5-6, the J gene TRBJ1-1, with D possibly being TRBD1 (5 bases). Germline V gene data show CDR1 as SGHDT and CDR2 as YYEEEE. V was trimmed by 3 bases and J by 6 bases, leaving 9 bases between them. This CDR3 is built from 12 residues. The CDR3 sequence is CASSYGTAEAFF. The CDR3 DNA follows: TGTGCCAGCAGCTACGGGACTGCTGAAGCTTTCTTT.

The V and J genes are TRBV28 and TRBJ1-2, with 8 bases fitting TRBD1. CDR1 and CDR2 from the germline V gene are MDHEN and SYDVKM. The CDR3 is made up of 15 amino acids. J was trimmed by 8 bases and V by 6 bases; bases with no gene match: 14. CDR3 DNA sequence: TGTGCCAGCAGCCTCACCGGGCAGGGGGCAAGAGGCTACACCTTC. Translation: CASSLTGQGARGYTF.

A word on this clone: The junction differs from germline at one of its ends, possibly a read error. The gene calls are TRBV7-9 and TRBJ2-3, with D tentatively TRBD1 (5 bases). Per the germline V gene, CDR1 is SEHNR and CDR2 is FQNEAQ (reference sequence). CDR3 length: 14 residues. The CDR3 loop reads CASSSRQYGQDWGF. The CDR3 region has the DNA TGTGCCAGCAGCTCCAGGCAATATGGACAAGATTGGGGTTTT.

This CDR3 reads CASCRGEEEKLFF. DNA of the CDR3: TGCGCCAGCTGCAGAGGGGAGGAAGAAAAACTGTTTTTT. The chain carries TRBV10-2 and TRBJ1-4; a weak D match, TRBD1 (5 bases). V was trimmed by 8 bases and J by 8 bases, leaving 15 bases between them. The CDR3 spans 13 residues. The germline CDR1 and CDR2 sequences are WSHSY and SAAADI.

The chain employs TRBV6-6 and TRBJ1-6, with D tentatively TRBD1 (5 bases). The CDR3 is 13 amino acids. V lost 7 bases and J lost 8, with 12 bases in between. Germline assignment: CDR1 MNHNY and CDR2 SVGAGI (reference sequence). CDR3 in amino acids: CASTGELDSPLHF. CDR3 bases: TGTGCCAGCACGGGGGAATTAGATTCACCCCTCCACTTT.